The clone carrying this T cell receptor beta chain was detected a few times. The V end was cut by 1 base, the J end by 3 bases, with 7 bases between. The CDR3 runs 13 residues. Germline V gene sequence: CDR1 SEHNR, CDR2 FQNEAQ (reference sequence). The sample belongs to a study of T cell changes during pregnancy in multiple sclerosis. Clones were read by immunoSEQ multiplex PCR, and TCRdb kept only the in-frame ones, dropping some. The sample shows tens of thousands of clones, about 90% of them seen only once. Sequencing used CD4+ T cells from peripheral blood mononuclear cells, obtained before pregnancy. This TCR came from a female donor with multiple sclerosis, enrolled in a pregnancy study. The chain employs TRBV7-9 and TRBJ2-7; D may be TRBD1 (5 bases). CDR3 loop: CASSLEGLYEQYF. CDR3 nucleotide sequence: TGTGCCAGCAGCTTAGAGGGGCTCTACGAGCAGTACTTC.